This T cell receptor beta chain came from a study of T cells in narcolepsy. About the study: Enrolled donors included narcolepsy type 1 or type 2 patients and healthy controls. Study outcomes and limitations: In some patient and control memory CD4+ samples, autoreactive clones were absent. Healthy controls reportedly lacked the autoreactive clonotypes serially found in patients' blood. Comparing one patient's CSF and blood CD4+ clonotypes highlighted HCRT- and TRIB2-specific autoreactive clonotypes.

Germline assignment: CDR1 SEHNR and CDR2 FQNEAQ (reference sequence). The CDR3 loop spans 14 amino acids. This table comes from immunoSEQ multiplex PCR, and its TCRdb copy is limited to in-frame clones, with some not included. The sample records around 30,000 clones, approximately 87% being singletons. This clone came up once. The antigen is unknown. Germline and junction disagree at one end, which may indicate a read error. Other DNA sequences within the sample encode an identical CDR3. The chain carries TRBV7-9 and TRBJ1-1; D call uncertain. The sample was CD45RA- memory CD4+ T cells from PBMCs. This sequence was found in a human donor with narcolepsy. In nucleotides, the CDR3 is TGTGCCAGCAGCCCCTCAGGTCTCCCTCTTGAAGCCTTCTTT. Encoded protein: CASSPSGLPLEAFF.